The source of this T cell receptor (beta chain) is a study of molecular identifiers for immune sequencing clone quantification. One entry per CDR3 protein results from TCRdb running MiXCR on the PCR reads. There are hundreds of thousands of distinct CDR3 sequences in the sample; about 25% occur only once, and around 0.78% lies in the top ten. This clonotype was counted between two and nine times. Germline CDR1 SNHLY, CDR2 FYNNEI. There are 17 residues in the CDR3. V was clipped by 6 bases and J by 7 bases; unmatched bases: 16. The TCR comes from a human donor in good health. Some libraries in this study had Jurkat cell RNA spiked in. Material: naive CD8+ T cells from blood, with Jurkat cell RNA spiked in. The subset here: FACS-sorted CD8+CD4-CCR7+CD45RA+ naive T cells. The chain is built from TRBV2 and TRBJ2-2; 8 nucleotides agree with TRBD1. For the CDR3, the DNA is TGTGCCAGCAGGGGAGACAGGGGCCGCCTTAACGACGGGGAGCTGTTTTTT. The encoded protein is CASRGDRGRLNDGELFF.